A selection of T cell receptor beta chains follows, all from one sample in a study of blood T cell repertoires in COVID-19. The repertoire was sequenced with immunoSEQ multiplex PCR; TCRdb's copy has only in-frame clones and lacks some. The sample lists 400,000 or so clones; 75% to 90% were seen once. Sequencing input: peripheral blood. The receptors were sampled from a woman in her thirties or forties with COVID-19, enrolled during active disease. Each CDR3 is given with its conserved first and last residue. A D gene is named only where the DNA matches it firmly. Part of the rows lack a size; the others show once, few, many or a class for expanded clones.

clone size,V gene,J gene,D gene,CDR3 DNA,CDR3 protein
NA,TRBV3-1/TRBV3-2,TRBJ1-1,NA,TGTGCCAGCAGCCAGCGTATGGCGGGGCAGGTTGAAGCTTTCTTT,CASSQRMAGQVEAFF
NA,TRBV2,TRBJ1-1,NA,TGTGCCAGCAGCCGGGGGGGCGGAGCTTTCTTT,CASSRGGGAFF
NA,TRBV27,TRBJ2-7,TRBD1,TGTGCCAGCAGTTTGAGGGACAGGGGCGCCGAGCAGTACTTC,CASSLRDRGAEQYF
NA,TRBV19,TRBJ2-2,TRBD1,TGTGCCAGTAGCGGACCAGACAGGGTCGTCACCGGGGAGCTGTTTTTT,CASSGPDRVVTGELFF
NA,TRBV10-2,TRBJ2-5,NA,TGCGCCAGCAGTCCCAGGGAGACCCAGTACTTC,CASSPRETQYF
few,TRBV18,TRBJ2-7,TRBD2,TGTGCCAGCTCACCCGGACTAGCGGGAGATAACGAGCAGTACTTC,CASSPGLAGDNEQYF
NA,TRBV28,TRBJ2-2,TRBD2,TGTGCCAGCAGTCCCCCCCGGGGCCTAGCGGGAGTAGTCGGGGAGCTGTTTTTT,CASSPPRGLAGVVGELFF
NA,TRBV4-3,TRBJ1-1,TRBD1,TGCGCCAGCAGCCCACAACAGGGGCCTTTCAACACTGAAGCTTTCTTT,CASSPQQGPFNTEAFF
NA,TRBV5-4,TRBJ1-2,NA,TGTGCCAGCAGCCCCGGAGTAACTACTAACTATGGCTACACCTTC,CASSPGVTTNYGYTF
few,TRBV7-2,TRBJ2-7,TRBD1,TGTGCCAGCAGCTGGACAGGGCCGCTCTACGAGCAGTACTTC,CASSWTGPLYEQYF
NA,TRBV27,TRBJ2-7,TRBD2,TGTGCCAGCAGTTTAGGGCTAGCGGTCTCCTACGAGCAGTACTTC,CASSLGLAVSYEQYF
NA,TRBV5-1,TRBJ2-2,TRBD1,TGCGCCAGCAGCCCGGGACAGGGGATTTCTACCGGGGAGCTGTTTTTT,CASSPGQGISTGELFF
NA,TRBV19,TRBJ2-3,NA,TGTGCCAGTAGTCTCCTAGCCGTAGCAGATACGCAGTATTTT,CASSLLAVADTQYF
NA,TRBV19,TRBJ2-2,NA,TGTGCCAGTAGTATTAGCCCCCAAGGCGGGGAGCTGTTTTTT,CASSISPQGGELFF
NA,TRBV9,TRBJ2-1,NA,TGTGCCAGCAGCGGCAGGGTCTACAATGAGCAGTTCTTC,CASSGRVYNEQFF
NA,TRBV19,TRBJ2-7,NA,TGTGCCAGTAGTGGGTACAGGGCGTCCTACGAGCAGTACTTC,CASSGYRASYEQYF
NA,TRBV27,TRBJ1-3,NA,TGTGCCAGCAGTCCCTTCCGTTCCTTAAACACCATATATTTT,CASSPFRSLNTIYF
NA,TRBV6-6,TRBJ1-5,TRBD1,TGTGCCAGCAGTCATCAGGGACAGTTGAACCCTCAGCCCCAGCATTTT,CASSHQGQLNPQPQHF
NA,TRBV5-4,TRBJ2-7,NA,TGTGCCAGCAGACACCGGGACAAGCCCTACGAGCAGTACTTC,CASRHRDKPYEQYF
NA,TRBV7-6,TRBJ1-2,NA,TGTGCCAGCAGCGGAGGAAAAGCTGAAGCGGTTTTCTATGGCTACACCTTC,CASSGGKAEAVFYGYTF
NA,TRBV5-1,TRBJ2-6,TRBD1,TGCGCCAGCCGTACCCGGGACAGGGTTTCGTCGGTCTCTGGGGCCAACGTCCTGACTTTC,CASRTRDRVSSVSGANVLTF
NA,TRBV15,TRBJ2-7,TRBD1,TGTGCCACCAGCAGGGGGGACAGGGGGGCCTACGAGCAGTACTTC,CATSRGDRGAYEQYF
NA,TRBV21-1,TRBJ2-7,NA,TGTGCCAGCGGAATTAGCGGGTCCTACGAGCAGTACTTC,CASGISGSYEQYF
NA,TRBV27,TRBJ1-6,NA,TGTGCCAGCAGTTTGGAACAGCAGAGCTCCTATAATTCACCCCTCCACTTT,CASSLEQQSSYNSPLHF
once,TRBV5-1,TRBJ1-1,TRBD1,TGCGCCAGCAGCCCCGGGACAGGGGAGACTGAAGCTTTCTTT,CASSPGTGETEAFF
NA,TRBV28,TRBJ2-3,NA,TGTGCCAGCAGCCACGGGAAGACCAGCACAGATACGCAGTATTTT,CASSHGKTSTDTQYF
NA,TRBV28,TRBJ2-3,NA,TGTGCCAGCAGAGGAGGTAGCGGCTTGGGGTTCTCAGATACGCAGTATTTT,CASRGGSGLGFSDTQYF